This T cell receptor beta chain was sequenced for a study of early T cells in non-severe SARS-CoV-2 infection (dated by TCRdb to about 2021). Looking at the study overall: TCR sequencing used bulk RNA from unsorted whole blood, so alpha and beta chains could not be paired.

Overall results and qualifications from the work: Matching against VDJdb was skewed toward anti-spike CD8 responses, likely underestimated virus-specific expansions, and missed private and CD4 specificities.

The receptor library was made with 5' RACE. Data came from a NextSeq 500. To correct for sequencing error and PCR bias, the TCR library protocol tagged individual cDNA molecules with unique molecular identifiers. Both TCR alpha and beta chains were sequenced, and tight co-correlation was observed between alpha and beta sequence abundances in each sample. The study's processing was this. Decombinator V4 was used to annotate the V gene, J gene and CDR3 of the TCR sequences. TCRs were defined as expanded if a significant change between any two time points was detected under a Poisson model with p below 0.0001. TCR abundances were normalised to the total number of TCRs sequenced per sample and expressed as counts per million. TRAV1-2 paired with TRAJ12, TRAJ20 or TRAJ33 defined MAIT TCRs, while TRAV10 paired with TRAJ18 defined iNKT TCRs. VDJdb, accessed 1 November 2021, was searched for CMV, EBV and SARS-CoV-2 annotated TCRs, excluding TCRs annotated for multiple antigens. TCRdb's own reprocessing of the public reads used fastp at Q25 and MiXCR and kept productive beta chains. Each record represents a unique CDR3 protein, reported with the most common genes and DNA among its rows. The V and J calls, along with clone size, are taken from TCRdb and not from the paper's own processing. Here the sample has 55,000 to 70,000 distinct CDR3 sequences; about a tenth occur a single time. Jointly, the top ten make up 5.5% to 7% of the sample.

The study was a case-control design nested within a healthcare worker cohort in London, UK, with weekly nasopharyngeal swab PCR tests and blood sampling. Healthcare workers were recruited between 23 and 31 March 2020, during the week of the UK lockdown, and were followed weekly for up to roughly 15 weeks. Trimming costs V 1 base and J 2 bases, and their ends lie 10 bases apart. From cysteine to phenylalanine, the CDR3 is 15 amino acids long. This entry keeps only the CDR3 DNA: 45 bases, framed from base 1. Concerning this clonotype: Its target antigen remains unknown. There are no base qualities to consult, and no much larger clone falls within one base.

This TCR came from an adult who was a healthcare worker with PCR-confirmed SARS-CoV-2 infection or an uninfected control (not recorded which). Source material: whole blood. This chain is built from TRBV12-3 or TRBV12-4 and TRBJ2-3; perhaps TRBD2 is the D gene, with 5 bases matching. CDR3 region: CASSLGRRDTDTQYF. The DNA is TGTGCCAGCAGTTTAGGGAGACGGGACACAGATACGCAGTATTTT.